What follows are 3 T cell receptor beta chains derived from one specimen sequenced in a study of chemoradiotherapy in HPV16-positive cancers. The method was immunoSEQ multiplex PCR; TCRdb's version includes in-frame clones alone and lacks a portion of them. The sample contains several thousand clones, about three quarters of which appear only once. This sample was gathered from a patient who underwent chemoradiotherapy. These receptors came from a human donor with HPV-associated anogenital cancer.

This clone was seen a single time. This rearrangement joins TRBV28 to TRBJ1-1; D is unresolved. This CDR3 region has 12 residues. Germline CDR1 MDHEN, CDR2 SYDVKM. Trimming cost V 4 bases and J 3 bases, with 6 bases left between them. The CDR3 protein is CASSSRYTEAFF. The CDR3 DNA reads as TGTGCCAGCAGTTCCCGATACACTGAAGCTTTCTTT.

This chain joins TRBV5-1 and TRBJ1-6; D may be TRBD1 (5 bases). Germline V lookup: CDR1 SGHRS, CDR2 YFSETQ. There are 14 residues in the CDR3. Trimming removed 4 bases from V and 10 bases from J, with 15 bases in between. The CDR3 loop reads CASSPEGSGSPLHF. The CDR3 bases are TGCGCCAGCAGCCCCGAGGGGAGTGGGTCACCCCTCCACTTT.

This clone was seen a handful of times. The chain links TRBV19 to TRBJ1-1; D is unresolved. Between the trimmed V and J ends, which lost 8 bases and 11 bases, there was a span of 6 bases. Germline V gene data show CDR1 as LNHDA and CDR2 as SQIVND (reference sequence). This CDR3 contains 8 residues. The CDR3 nucleotides read TGTGCCAGTGGGAGTGCTTTCTTT. Protein product: CASGSAFF. The full variable domain, with the rest looked up from reference TRBV19 and TRBJ1-1, is DGGITQSPKYLFRKEGQNVTLSCEQNLNHDAMYWYRQDPGQGLRLIYYSQIVNDFQKGDIAEGYSVSREKKESFPLTVTSAQKNPTAFYLCASGSAFFGQGTRLTVV.